This T cell receptor (beta chain) stems from a study of beta chain features in type 1 diabetes. About the study: Age and gender were similar between patients and healthy donors, as were cell yields.

Sequencing targeted expressed TCRB transcripts, as all isolated RNA had been reverse transcribed. Sequencing used immunoSEQ multiplex PCR; TCRdb keeps in-frame clones, though not all of them. The sample yields about 140,000 clones, 13% seen once. Markers CD45RO/CCR7/CD25/CD127/CD95/CD27 served to sort CD4+ naive, central memory, regulatory and stem cell-like memory cells. Findings and limits, study-wide: Fewer insertions but more deletions were seen at VDJ junctions in type 1 diabetes patients. Significant though moderate, a shortening of TCRB CDR3s appeared in all four CD4+ subsets of Type 1 diabetes patients.

CDR1 and CDR2 (germline): LNHDA, SQIVND (reference sequence). This CDR3 comprises 15 residues. Trimming shortened V by 3 bases and J by 3 bases, and 13 bases separated the two germline ends. In regard to this clone: Its matching antigen is unknown.

The specimen sequenced was central memory CD4+ T cells from blood. This chain links TRBV19 with TRBJ2-3; no clear D gene. This TCR was recovered from a young man with type 1 diabetes. The DNA for the CDR3 is TGTGCCAGTAGTATCGGCGGAAGATTAACAGATACGCAGTATTTT. It encodes CASSIGGRLTDTQYF. Together with reference TRBV19 and TRBJ2-3, the CDR3 gives the full variable domain: DGGITQSPKYLFRKEGQNVTLSCEQNLNHDAMYWYRQDPGQGLRLIYYSQIVNDFQKGDIAEGYSVSREKKESFPLTVTSAQKNPTAFYLCASSIGGRLTDTQYFGPGTRLTVL.